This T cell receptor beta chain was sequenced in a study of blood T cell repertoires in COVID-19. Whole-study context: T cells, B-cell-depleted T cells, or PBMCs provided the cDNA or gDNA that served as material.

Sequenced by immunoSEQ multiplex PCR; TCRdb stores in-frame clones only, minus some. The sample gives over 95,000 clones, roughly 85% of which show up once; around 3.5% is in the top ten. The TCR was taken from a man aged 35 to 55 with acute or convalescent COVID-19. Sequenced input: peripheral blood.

The CDR3 coding sequence is TGTGCCAGCAGCTTAGCCGGGGGCTCTGGGGCCAACGTCCTGACTTTC. It is translated as CASSLAGGSGANVLTF. V and J are TRBV7-2 and TRBJ2-6; possibly TRBD2 for D (6 bases). Between the trimmed V and J ends, which lost 0 bases and 0 bases, there was a span of 6 bases. Germline CDR1 reads SGHTA; CDR2 reads FQGNSA. The CDR3 runs to 16 residues.